This T cell receptor beta chain was sequenced for a study of cytotoxic CD8 clonotypes in ibrutinib-treated CLL. Study background: Response samples were drawn at a median of approximately 11 months of treatment, range 6 to 36.

Assay: immunoSEQ multiplex PCR; the TCRdb copy retains only in-frame clones and omits some. The sample has about 330,000 clones, roughly 67% seen once. This CDR3 comprises 14 residues. Trimming removed 0 bases at V and 7 bases at J, with 12 bases between. Germline V gene data show CDR1 as SGDLS and CDR2 as YYNGEE. The source material was PBMCs, sampled after 36 months of ibrutinib treatment. The chain couples TRBV9 to TRBJ2-3; perhaps TRBD1 as D (6 bases). The sequence was collected from a human donor with chronic lymphocytic leukemia. Here the CDR3 DNA reads TGTGCCAGCAGCGTAGGAGGGGGTGGTAATACGCAGTATTTT. It is translated as CASSVGGGGNTQYF.